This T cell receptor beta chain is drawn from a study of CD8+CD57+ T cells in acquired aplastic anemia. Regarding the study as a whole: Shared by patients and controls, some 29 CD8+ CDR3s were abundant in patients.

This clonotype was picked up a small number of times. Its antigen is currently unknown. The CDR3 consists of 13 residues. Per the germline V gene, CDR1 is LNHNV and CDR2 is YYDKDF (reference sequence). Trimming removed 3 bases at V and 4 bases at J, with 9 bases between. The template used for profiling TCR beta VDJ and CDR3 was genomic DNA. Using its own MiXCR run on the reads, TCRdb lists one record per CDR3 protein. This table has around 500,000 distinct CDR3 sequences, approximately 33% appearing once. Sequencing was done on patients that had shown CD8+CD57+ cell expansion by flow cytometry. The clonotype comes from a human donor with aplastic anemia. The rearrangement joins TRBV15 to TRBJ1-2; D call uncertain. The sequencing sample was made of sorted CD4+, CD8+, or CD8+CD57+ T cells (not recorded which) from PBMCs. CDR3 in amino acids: CATSSEGAYGYTF. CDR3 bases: TGTGCCACCAGCAGTGAAGGAGCCTATGGCTACACCTTC. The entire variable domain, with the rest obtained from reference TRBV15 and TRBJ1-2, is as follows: DAMVIQNPRYQVTQFGKPVTLSCSQTLNHNVMYWYQQKSSQAPKLLFHYYDKDFNNEADTPDNFQSRRPNTSFCFLDIRSPGLGDTAMYLCATSSEGAYGYTFGSGTRLTVV.